Listed below are T cell receptor beta chains from one sample, sequenced in a study of cytomegalovirus exposure and HLA in healthy donors. Data came from immunoSEQ multiplex PCR; TCRdb stores just in-frame clones and leaves some out. The sample carries 250,000 to 350,000 clones, 80% to 90% recorded once. Sequenced material: PBMCs. The receptors were sampled from a man aged 40-49 years in good health and CMV-seropositive. CDR3s include the opening cysteine and the closing phenylalanine or tryptophan. The D gene is left open where the match is weak. Rows may omit the clone size; those that give it use once, few, many or a size class.

d_gene: TRBD2; j_gene: TRBJ2-7; abundance: -; v_gene: TRBV6-1; CDR3aa: CASSEGTRQAGPYEQYF; CDR3nt: TGTGCCAGCAGTGAAGGGACTCGGCAAGCGGGACCCTACGAGCAGTACTTC
d_gene: -; j_gene: TRBJ2-2; abundance: -; v_gene: TRBV20-1; CDR3aa: CNITGELFF; CDR3nt: TGCAATATCACCGGGGAGCTGTTTTTT
d_gene: -; j_gene: TRBJ1-4; abundance: -; v_gene: TRBV6-5; CDR3aa: CASSFNSGTNEKLFF; CDR3nt: TGTGCCAGCAGTTTCAACAGCGGAACTAATGAAAAACTGTTTTTT
d_gene: -; j_gene: TRBJ1-1; abundance: -; v_gene: TRBV6-1; CDR3aa: CASSEEEMNTEAFF; CDR3nt: TGTGCCAGCAGTGAAGAGGAGATGAACACTGAAGCTTTCTTT
d_gene: -; j_gene: TRBJ1-2; abundance: -; v_gene: TRBV6-5; CDR3aa: CASSYFQGHYYGYTF; CDR3nt: TGTGCCAGCAGTTACTTTCAGGGACACTATTATGGCTACACCTTC
d_gene: TRBD1; j_gene: TRBJ2-7; abundance: -; v_gene: TRBV27; CDR3aa: CASSFRARDSPLITYEQYF; CDR3nt: TGTGCCAGCAGTTTCCGCGCCCGGGACAGCCCTTTAATCACCTACGAGCAGTACTTC
d_gene: TRBD1; j_gene: TRBJ2-7; abundance: -; v_gene: TRBV28; CDR3aa: CASRDRGLTYEQYF; CDR3nt: TGTGCCAGCAGAGACAGGGGGTTAACCTACGAGCAGTACTTC
d_gene: TRBD1; j_gene: TRBJ1-5; abundance: few; v_gene: TRBV19; CDR3aa: CASRDRANQPQHF; CDR3nt: TGTGCCAGCCGGGACAGGGCTAATCAGCCCCAGCATTTT
d_gene: TRBD2; j_gene: TRBJ2-3; abundance: -; v_gene: TRBV15; CDR3aa: CATSRTGLGNTDTQYF; CDR3nt: TGTGCCACCAGCAGAACGGGACTAGGGAACACAGATACGCAGTATTTT
d_gene: TRBD1; j_gene: TRBJ1-2; abundance: once; v_gene: TRBV25-1; CDR3aa: CASSEWDRYGYTF; CDR3nt: TGTGCCAGCAGTGAATGGGACAGGTATGGCTACACCTTC
d_gene: -; j_gene: TRBJ2-1; abundance: -; v_gene: TRBV5-4; CDR3aa: CASSSRELGHEQFF; CDR3nt: TGTGCCAGCAGCTCTAGGGAGCTTGGCCATGAGCAGTTCTTC
d_gene: TRBD2; j_gene: TRBJ2-3; abundance: -; v_gene: TRBV5-6; CDR3aa: CASSLKRLAGGRADTQYF; CDR3nt: TGTGCCAGCAGCTTGAAGAGACTAGCGGGAGGGCGGGCAGATACGCAGTATTTT
d_gene: TRBD1; j_gene: TRBJ2-7; abundance: -; v_gene: TRBV4-3; CDR3aa: CASSQVTGPFYEQYF; CDR3nt: TGCGCCAGCAGCCAAGTGACAGGGCCTTTCTACGAGCAGTACTTC
d_gene: -; j_gene: TRBJ1-5; abundance: -; v_gene: TRBV30; CDR3aa: CAWSKTGGPQHF; CDR3nt: TGTGCCTGGAGCAAAACGGGGGGGCCCCAGCATTTT
d_gene: TRBD1; j_gene: TRBJ1-1; abundance: few; v_gene: TRBV5-5; CDR3aa: CASSALTGEYTEAFF; CDR3nt: TGTGCCAGCAGCGCCTTGACAGGGGAATACACTGAAGCTTTCTTT
d_gene: TRBD2; j_gene: TRBJ2-1; abundance: -; v_gene: TRBV19; CDR3aa: CASSTFPGLAAYNEQFF; CDR3nt: TGTGCCAGTAGTACATTCCCGGGACTAGCGGCCTACAATGAGCAGTTCTTC
d_gene: -; j_gene: TRBJ2-7; abundance: -; v_gene: TRBV21-1; CDR3aa: CASSKGLAGGFSYEQYF; CDR3nt: TGTGCCAGCAGCAAGGGGCTAGCGGGAGGATTCTCCTACGAGCAGTACTTC
d_gene: -; j_gene: TRBJ1-4; abundance: once; v_gene: TRBV27; CDR3aa: CASSLGTATNEKLFF; CDR3nt: TGTGCCAGCAGTTTAGGGACTGCAACTAATGAAAAACTGTTTTTT
d_gene: TRBD1; j_gene: TRBJ2-7; abundance: -; v_gene: TRBV9; CDR3aa: CASSVSSPRTGRYYEQYF; CDR3nt: TGTGCCAGCAGCGTAAGTTCCCCGAGGACAGGTCGATACTACGAGCAGTACTTC
d_gene: -; j_gene: TRBJ1-4; abundance: -; v_gene: TRBV28; CDR3aa: CASSSLLPRGDEKLFF; CDR3nt: TGTGCCAGCAGTTCTTTATTACCGCGCGGGGATGAAAAACTGTTTTTT
d_gene: TRBD2; j_gene: TRBJ2-7; abundance: -; v_gene: TRBV7-3; CDR3aa: CASSLGGTSVYEQYF; CDR3nt: TGTGCCAGCAGCTTAGGCGGGACTAGTGTCTACGAGCAGTACTTC
d_gene: TRBD1; j_gene: TRBJ2-7; abundance: -; v_gene: TRBV2; CDR3aa: CASSPGTGMYEQYF; CDR3nt: TGTGCCAGCAGTCCCGGGACAGGGATGTACGAGCAGTACTTC
d_gene: -; j_gene: TRBJ2-2; abundance: -; v_gene: TRBV29-1; CDR3aa: CSVESGSGTGELFF; CDR3nt: TGCAGCGTTGAATCGGGTTCCGGCACCGGGGAGCTGTTTTTT
d_gene: TRBD1; j_gene: TRBJ1-2; abundance: -; v_gene: TRBV19; CDR3aa: CASKLGQGVVGYGYTF; CDR3nt: TGTGCCAGTAAATTGGGACAGGGGGTAGTTGGCTATGGCTACACCTTC
d_gene: -; j_gene: TRBJ1-5; abundance: -; v_gene: TRBV15; CDR3aa: CATSSPAAPNQPQHF; CDR3nt: TGTGCCACCAGCAGCCCTGCGGCTCCGAATCAGCCCCAGCATTTT
d_gene: -; j_gene: TRBJ2-1; abundance: -; v_gene: TRBV5-6; CDR3aa: CARRRIENWTRILGNEQFF; CDR3nt: TGTGCCAGGCGGAGGATTGAAAATTGGACTCGAATCTTGGGCAATGAGCAGTTCTTC
d_gene: TRBD2; j_gene: TRBJ2-1; abundance: -; v_gene: TRBV5-4; CDR3aa: CASSLSSGSRNEQFF; CDR3nt: TGTGCCAGCAGCTTGAGTAGCGGGAGTAGGAATGAGCAGTTCTTC
d_gene: -; j_gene: TRBJ1-5; abundance: -; v_gene: TRBV19; CDR3aa: CASSTKAFNNQPQHF; CDR3nt: TGTGCCAGTAGTACAAAAGCGTTCAACAATCAGCCCCAGCATTTT
d_gene: -; j_gene: TRBJ2-7; abundance: -; v_gene: TRBV9; CDR3aa: CASSVQGGHYEQYF; CDR3nt: TGTGCCAGCAGCGTACAGGGGGGACACTACGAGCAGTACTTC
d_gene: TRBD1; j_gene: TRBJ1-2; abundance: few; v_gene: TRBV5-1; CDR3aa: CASSPDRAGGYTF; CDR3nt: TGCGCCAGCAGCCCGGACAGGGCGGGCGGCTACACCTTC
d_gene: -; j_gene: TRBJ1-5; abundance: -; v_gene: TRBV19; CDR3aa: CASTPPGNAQPQHF; CDR3nt: TGTGCCAGTACTCCCCCAGGGAACGCTCAGCCCCAGCATTTT
d_gene: -; j_gene: TRBJ2-2; abundance: -; v_gene: TRBV19; CDR3aa: CASSTGAETGELFF; CDR3nt: TGTGCCAGTAGTACAGGGGCGGAAACCGGGGAGCTGTTTTTT
d_gene: TRBD1; j_gene: TRBJ2-3; abundance: -; v_gene: TRBV27; CDR3aa: CASRLRGLTTDTQYF; CDR3nt: TGTGCCAGCAGACTCAGGGGGTTGACCACAGATACGCAGTATTTT
d_gene: TRBD1; j_gene: TRBJ2-1; abundance: -; v_gene: TRBV28; CDR3aa: CASSGRDRVYNEQFF; CDR3nt: TGTGCCAGCAGTGGAAGGGACAGGGTTTACAATGAGCAGTTCTTC
d_gene: -; j_gene: TRBJ1-4; abundance: -; v_gene: TRBV6-6; CDR3aa: CASSYLSGLAEKLFF; CDR3nt: TGTGCCAGCAGTTACTTGTCAGGGCTGGCTGAAAAACTGTTTTTT
d_gene: -; j_gene: TRBJ2-2; abundance: once; v_gene: TRBV2; CDR3aa: CASSLDRNTGELFF; CDR3nt: TGTGCCAGCAGCCTCGACAGGAACACCGGGGAGCTGTTTTTT
d_gene: -; j_gene: TRBJ2-7; abundance: -; v_gene: TRBV9; CDR3aa: CASSVGWRTGYEQYF; CDR3nt: TGTGCCAGCAGCGTAGGGTGGAGGACGGGCTACGAGCAGTACTTC
d_gene: -; j_gene: TRBJ1-2; abundance: -; v_gene: TRBV25-1; CDR3aa: CASSDGLGATELYGYTF; CDR3nt: TGTGCCAGCAGTGATGGCTTGGGTGCTACAGAGTTATATGGCTACACCTTC
d_gene: -; j_gene: TRBJ2-4; abundance: -; v_gene: TRBV28; CDR3aa: CASSLEETRGIQYF; CDR3nt: TGTGCCAGCAGTTTAGAGGAGACTCGGGGCATTCAGTACTTC
d_gene: -; j_gene: TRBJ1-1; abundance: -; v_gene: TRBV28; CDR3aa: CASTLGGTEAFF; CDR3nt: TGTGCCAGCACCCTTGGGGGGACTGAAGCTTTCTTT
d_gene: TRBD1; j_gene: TRBJ1-6; abundance: -; v_gene: TRBV7-2; CDR3aa: CASNRQGRNSPLHF; CDR3nt: TGTGCCAGCAATCGACAGGGGCGGAATTCACCCCTCCACTTT
d_gene: TRBD2; j_gene: TRBJ2-7; abundance: few; v_gene: TRBV28; CDR3aa: CASSLVAGDRSYEQYF; CDR3nt: TGTGCCAGCAGTTTGGTGGCGGGAGATAGATCCTACGAGCAGTACTTC